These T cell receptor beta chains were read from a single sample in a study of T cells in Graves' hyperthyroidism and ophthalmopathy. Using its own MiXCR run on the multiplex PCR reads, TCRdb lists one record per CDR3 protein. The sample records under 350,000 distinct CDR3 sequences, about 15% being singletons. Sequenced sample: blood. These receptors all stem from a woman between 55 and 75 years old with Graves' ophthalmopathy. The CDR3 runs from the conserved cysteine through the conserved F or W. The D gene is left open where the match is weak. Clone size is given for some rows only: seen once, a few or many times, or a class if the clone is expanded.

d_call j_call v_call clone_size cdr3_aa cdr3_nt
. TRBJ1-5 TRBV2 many CASSEGRRSNQPQHF TGTGCCAGCAGTGAAGGAAGACGGAGCAATCAGCCCCAGCATTTT
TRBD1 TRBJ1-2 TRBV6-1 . CASSTGQGADYTF TGTGCCAGCAGCACCGGACAGGGGGCTGACTACACCTTC
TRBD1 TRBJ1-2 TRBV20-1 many CSPGGSLYGYTF TGCAGTCCAGGGGGCTCACTCTATGGCTACACCTTC
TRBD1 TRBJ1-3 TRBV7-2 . CASSLQGVEGNTIYF TGTGCCAGCAGCCTACAGGGGGTGGAGGGAAACACCATATATTTT
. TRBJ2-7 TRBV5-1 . CASSFDNEQYF TGCGCCAGCAGCTTCGACAACGAGCAGTACTTC
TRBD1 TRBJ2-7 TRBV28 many CASRRPDRVGEQYF TGTGCCAGCAGGCGACCCGACAGGGTGGGTGAGCAGTACTTC
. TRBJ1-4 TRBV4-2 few CASSQDRSTNEKLFF TGTGCCAGCAGCCAAGATCGCTCAACTAATGAAAAACTGTTTTTT
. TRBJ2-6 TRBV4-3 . CASSQDWAGANVLTF TGCGCCAGCAGCCAAGATTGGGCTGGGGCCAACGTCCTGACTTTC
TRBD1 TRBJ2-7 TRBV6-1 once CASNRFGTGVTEQYF TGTGCCAGCAACCGGTTCGGGACAGGGGTTACCGAGCAGTACTTC
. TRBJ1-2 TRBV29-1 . CSVLRGKGLEDGYTF TGCAGCGTCCTCCGGGGTAAGGGGCTGGAGGATGGCTACACCTTC
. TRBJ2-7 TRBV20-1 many CSASETAYEQYF TGCAGTGCTTCGGAAACAGCCTACGAGCAGTACTTC
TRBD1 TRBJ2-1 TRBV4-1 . CASSRGQGASYEQFF TGCGCCAGCAGCCGGGGACAGGGGGCTTCGTATGAGCAGTTCTTC
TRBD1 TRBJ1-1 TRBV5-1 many CASSSQGARTEAFF TGCGCCAGCAGCTCACAGGGGGCGCGGACTGAAGCTTTCTTT
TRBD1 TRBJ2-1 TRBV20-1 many CSARAPGQGYNEQFF TGCAGTGCTAGAGCCCCGGGACAGGGGTACAATGAGCAGTTCTTC
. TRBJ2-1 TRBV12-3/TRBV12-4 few CASSHNNNEQFF TGTGCCAGCAGCCATAACAACAATGAGCAGTTCTTC
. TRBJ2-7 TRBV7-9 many CASSFSGTGEQYF TGTGCCAGCAGCTTCTCTGGGACGGGAGAGCAGTACTTC
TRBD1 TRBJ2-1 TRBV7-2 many CASSLGGQFSLNYNEQFF TGTGCCAGCAGCTTAGGGGGACAGTTTTCGTTAAACTACAATGAGCAGTTCTTC
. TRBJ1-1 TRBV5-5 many CASSPAERFTEAFF TGTGCCAGCAGTCCAGCAGAACGTTTCACTGAAGCTTTCTTT
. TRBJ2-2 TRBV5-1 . CASRPGPNTGELFF TGCGCCAGCAGACCGGGACCAAACACCGGGGAGCTGTTTTTT
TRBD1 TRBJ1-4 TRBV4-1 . CASSQVLGQGTEKLFF TGCGCCAGCAGCCAAGTACTGGGACAGGGTACTGAAAAACTGTTTTTT